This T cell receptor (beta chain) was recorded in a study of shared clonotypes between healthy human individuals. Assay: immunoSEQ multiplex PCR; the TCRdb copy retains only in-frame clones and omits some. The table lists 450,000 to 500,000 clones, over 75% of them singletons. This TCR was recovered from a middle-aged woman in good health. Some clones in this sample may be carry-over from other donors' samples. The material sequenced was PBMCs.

The CDR3 here is CASSPPLRRADEQFF. CDR3 sequence (DNA): TGTGCCAGCTCACCACCTTTAAGGAGAGCCGATGAGCAGTTCTTC. This chain uses TRBV18 with TRBJ2-1; no definite D call. The V end was cut by 0 bases, the J end by 8 bases, with 14 bases between. Germline CDR1 KGHSH, CDR2 LQKENI. This CDR3 contains 15 residues.